The following is a TCR beta chain sequence with its context. Its matching antigen is unknown. Original processing methods: The detection floor for productive clonotype frequency was 2.59 x 10-5. The protocol was immunoSEQ multiplex PCR, while the TCRdb copy is restricted to in-frame clones and leaves out a portion. V and J calls plus clone size are reproduced from that table; the DNA served to infer D and trimming. The sample carries roughly 34,000 clones, less than 85% recorded once. This sample is part of a study of STAT5B mutations in CD4+ large granular lymphocyte leukemia. The study, taken as a whole, reports: Main leukemic clonotypes were patient-specific, but approximately 25% appeared at low frequency elsewhere. Without putative leukemic clones, patient CD4-sorted repertoires remained more clonal than healthy CD4+ repertoires.

V was trimmed by 0 bases and J by 0 bases, leaving 4 bases between them. The CDR3 sequence is 14 residues long. CDR1 and CDR2 (germline): SGHKS, YYEKEE (reference sequence). J is TRBJ1-5 and V is TRBV5-5, with D uncertain. Sequencing was performed on CD4+ T cells from blood buffy coats. This sequence originates from a human donor in good health. This chain's CDR3 is CASSLAVSNQPQHF. CDR3 bases: TGTGCCAGCAGCTTGGCAGTTAGCAATCAGCCCCAGCATTTT.